The 27 T cell receptor beta chains presented below share a single source sample, sequenced in a study of cytomegalovirus exposure and HLA in healthy donors. TCRdb's copy holds only in-frame clones and misses some; the assay was immunoSEQ multiplex PCR. The sample consists of about 130,000 clones, 95% to 96% of them appearing once. Sequencing used PBMCs. The receptors here all came from a man aged 18 to 29 in good health and CMV-seronegative.

The V call is TRBV20-1, the J call TRBJ1-5; no clear D. This CDR3 has 11 residues. The V gene lost 3 bases and the J gene lost 7 bases, with 7 bases spanning the gap. The germline V gene has CDR1 DFQATT and CDR2 SNEGSKA (reference sequence). CDR3 residues: CSARFGQPQHF. The CDR3 nucleotides read TGCAGTGCTAGGTTCGGGCAGCCCCAGCATTTT.

V and J are TRBV19 and TRBJ1-1; no clear D gene. The germline V and J ends were trimmed by 2 bases and 4 bases, with 8 bases remaining between them. Germline V gene sequence: CDR1 LNHDA, CDR2 SQIVND (reference sequence). The CDR3 totals 13 residues. As DNA, the CDR3 is TGTGCCAGTAGTATATGGGGAGGCACTGAAGCTTTCTTT. Amino acids: CASSIWGGTEAFF.

This chain uses TRBV30 with TRBJ1-1; 7 nucleotides match TRBD1. The CDR3 has 14 amino acids. Germline V gene sequence: CDR1 GTSNPN, CDR2 SVGIG (reference sequence). The V and J ends lost 8 bases and 0 bases, in that order; junction bases with no gene match: 9. The CDR3 DNA reads TGTGCCCGAGACATCGGGACAGTGAACACTGAAGCTTTCTTT. This gives the protein CARDIGTVNTEAFF.

CDR3 amino acids: CASKGTDLTEAFF. The CDR3 bases are TGTGCCAGCAAGGGGACAGACCTAACTGAAGCTTTCTTT. The chain has TRBV28 and TRBJ1-1, with 7 bases lining up with TRBD1. V shed 7 bases, J shed 5 bases, and the junction held 7 bases outside the gene matches. Germline V gene sequence: CDR1 MDHEN, CDR2 SYDVKM. CDR3 size: 13 residues.

The chain carries TRBV5-6 and TRBJ1-5; possibly TRBD1 for D (5 bases). V lost 4 bases, J lost 2 bases, and 13 bases lay in between. CDR1 is SGHDT, CDR2 YYEEEE, per germline. The CDR3 has 15 amino acids. The CDR3 loop reads CASSPPAGGNQPQHF. For the CDR3, the DNA is TGTGCCAGCAGCCCCCCCGCGGGGGGCAATCAGCCCCAGCATTTT.

The chain combines TRBV27 with TRBJ2-7; TRBD2 matches at 9 bases. With V trimmed by 3 bases and J by 4 bases, 4 bases remained unmatched. The CDR3 runs to 14 residues. The germline gives CDR1 MNHEY, CDR2 SMNVEV (reference sequence). The CDR3 loop is CASSFLGLAYEQYF. For the CDR3, the DNA is TGTGCCAGCAGTTTCTTGGGACTAGCATACGAGCAGTACTTC.

This chain uses TRBV5-4 with TRBJ2-2; no clear D. From germline, CDR1 is SGHNT and CDR2 YYREEE (reference sequence). This CDR3 spans 16 amino acids. Trimming pared 5 bases from V and 6 bases from J, leaving 20 bases between. The CDR3 sequence: CASSQIDDAFPGELFF. The CDR3 DNA reads as TGTGCCAGCAGTCAGATTGATGATGCTTTTCCCGGGGAGCTGTTTTTT.

V gene TRBV5-1 combines with J gene TRBJ2-1; TRBD2 aligns across 9 bases. J lost 1 base, V lost 7 bases, and 15 bases had no gene match. The CDR3 covers 18 residues. Germline CDR1 and CDR2: SGHRS and YFSETQ. CDR3 sequence reads: CASAFSPLAGQSYNEQFF. Written as DNA, the CDR3 is TGCGCCAGCGCCTTCAGCCCTCTAGCGGGGCAGTCCTACAATGAGCAGTTCTTC.

The chain joins TRBV9 to TRBJ2-7, with D uncertain. The germline V gene has CDR1 SGDLS and CDR2 YYNGEE. The CDR3 totals 14 residues. V lost 3 bases and J lost 0, with 10 bases in between. CDR3 residues: CASSATETSYEQYF. CDR3 nucleotides: TGTGCCAGCAGCGCAACAGAGACCTCCTACGAGCAGTACTTC. The full variable domain, completed using reference TRBV9 and TRBJ2-7, is DSGVTQTPKHLITATGQRVTLRCSPRSGDLSVYWYQQSLDQGLQFLIQYYNGEERAKGNILERFSAQQFPDLHSELNLSSLELGDSALYFCASSATETSYEQYFGPGTRLTVT.

V and J are TRBV30 and TRBJ2-4; 10 bases align to TRBD1. Per germline, CDR1 GTSNPN and CDR2 SVGIG (reference sequence). Germline trimming cut 1 base from V and 8 bases from J; bases unmatched to any gene: 5. The CDR3 contains 14 residues. CDR3 loop: CAWSAGQGGDIQYF. The CDR3 coding sequence is TGTGCCTGGAGTGCCGGACAGGGGGGTGACATTCAGTACTTC.

CDR3 nucleotide sequence: TGTGCCAGCAGCCAAGATGCAGGGTTTGGCTACACCTTC. The encoded protein is CASSQDAGFGYTF. V and J are TRBV14 and TRBJ1-2; D possibly corresponds to TRBD1 (5 bases). V lost 0 bases to trimming and J lost 7 bases, with 9 bases between them. Germline CDR1 is SGHDN and CDR2 is FVKESK. The CDR3 extends over 13 amino acids.

The chain couples TRBV18 to TRBJ1-4; a weak D match, TRBD1 (6 bases). CDR3 length: 15 amino acids. CDR1 and CDR2 from the germline V gene are KGHSH and LQKENI. Trimming took 4 bases from V and 5 from J, leaving 14 bases between them. In nucleotides, the CDR3 is TGTGCCAGCTCACGCACAGGGTCGCAGAATGAAAAACTGTTTTTT. Its protein is CASSRTGSQNEKLFF.

This chain joins TRBV28 and TRBJ1-3, with 8 bases that match TRBD1. With 5 bases clipped from V and 2 bases from J, the junction kept 5 bases outside the gene matches. Germline V lookup: CDR1 MDHEN, CDR2 SYDVKM. This CDR3 is built from 15 residues. The CDR3 loop reads CASSTRTGPGNTIYF. The CDR3, as DNA: TGTGCCAGCAGTACCCGGACAGGGCCTGGAAACACCATATATTTT.

V and J are TRBV6-6 and TRBJ1-2; 9 bases align to TRBD1. The CDR3 totals 16 residues. CDR1 and CDR2 (germline): MNHNY, SVGAGI (reference sequence). V dropped 2 bases and J dropped 8; count of bases not matched to a gene: 12. This chain's CDR3 is CASSYPTGTGREGYTF. CDR3 nucleotides: TGTGCCAGCAGTTACCCGACCGGGACAGGGAGGGAGGGCTACACCTTC.

The chain links TRBV19 to TRBJ2-2; D unclear. The CDR3 runs to 12 residues. The V gene's germline CDR1 is LNHDA and CDR2 SQIVND (reference sequence). Trimming pared 8 bases from V and 8 bases from J, leaving 12 bases between. The CDR3 spells CASSTTPGELFF. The CDR3 nucleotides read TGTGCCAGTTCCACAACACCGGGGGAGCTGTTTTTT.

This chain joins TRBV27 and TRBJ2-2, with D unresolved. The CDR3 has 15 residues. Germline V gives CDR1 MNHEY, CDR2 SMNVEV (reference sequence). V dropped 2 bases and J dropped 0 bases, with 7 bases sitting between them. The CDR3 nucleotides are TGTGCCAGCAGTTTAATGGTAGCGAACACCGGGGAGCTGTTTTTT. It encodes CASSLMVANTGELFF.

V gene TRBV7-9 combines with J gene TRBJ1-2, with 8 bases fitting TRBD1. Germline V lookup: CDR1 SEHNR, CDR2 FQNEAQ (reference sequence). The CDR3 length is 15 residues. Germline trimming cut 5 bases from V and 6 bases from J; bases unmatched to any gene: 11. The CDR3 DNA sequence: TGTGCCAGCAGCCCGACAGGACAGGGTGGGAATGGCTACACCTTC. It yields the protein CASSPTGQGGNGYTF.

This chain links TRBV19 with TRBJ2-3; D possibly corresponds to TRBD1 (6 bases). Germline V gene data show CDR1 as LNHDA and CDR2 as SQIVND (reference sequence). V lost 3 bases and J lost 4, with 8 bases in between. The CDR3 loop spans 13 amino acids. The CDR3 DNA follows: TGTGCCAGTAGTATTGGACAGCCAGATACGCAGTATTTT. Translation gives CASSIGQPDTQYF.

CDR3 amino acids: CASSVEPVDTQYF. CDR3 nucleotide sequence: TGTGCCAGCAGCGTAGAACCCGTAGATACGCAGTATTTT. The chain carries TRBV7-3 and TRBJ2-3; D gene ambiguous. Trimming cost V 5 bases and J 5 bases, with 11 bases left between them. CDR1 and CDR2 (germline): SGHTA, FQGTGA. This CDR3 contains 13 residues.

The chain uses TRBV5-1 and TRBJ1-4; maybe TRBD1 (5 bases). V shed 4 bases and J shed 4 bases, with 8 bases lying between them. Germline CDR1 and CDR2: SGHRS and YFSETQ. The CDR3 runs 13 residues. CDR3 in DNA: TGCGCCAGCAGCACCGGACATAATGAAAAACTGTTTTTT. Encoded protein: CASSTGHNEKLFF.

The chain recombines TRBV15 with TRBJ1-1, with D perhaps TRBD1 (5 bases). This CDR3 contains 14 residues. V lost 5 bases to trimming and J lost 10 bases, with 20 bases between them. Germline V CDR1 and CDR2: LNHNV, YYDKDF (reference sequence). CDR3 bases: TGTGCCACCAGCGAGCGGGCTGGGGGACCCGGAGCTTTCTTT. This encodes CATSERAGGPGAFF. The entire variable domain, with the rest obtained from reference TRBV15 and TRBJ1-1, is as follows: DAMVIQNPRYQVTQFGKPVTLSCSQTLNHNVMYWYQQKSSQAPKLLFHYYDKDFNNEADTPDNFQSRRPNTSFCFLDIRSPGLGDTAMYLCATSERAGGPGAFFGQGTRLTVV.

V and J are TRBV7-9 and TRBJ1-2, with a tentative D call TRBD1 (6 bases). Germline values: CDR1 SEHNR, CDR2 FQNEAQ (reference sequence). Trimming took off 4 bases at V and 4 bases at J, with 25 bases between the two ends. The CDR3 extends over 18 amino acids. Here the CDR3 DNA reads TGTGCCAGCAGCTCGTCCGGGGCAGGCCACTTAGGGGGCTATGGCTACACCTTC. This encodes CASSSSGAGHLGGYGYTF.

The rearrangement joins TRBV5-1 to TRBJ1-1, with D hard to call. The CDR3 is 16 residues long. Trimming stripped 0 bases from V and 0 bases from J, with 12 bases between. CDR1 and CDR2 (germline): SGHRS, YFSETQ. The CDR3 nucleotides read TGCGCCAGCAGCTTGGACGGTACCTCTATGAACACTGAAGCTTTCTTT. It is translated as CASSLDGTSMNTEAFF. Together with reference TRBV5-1 and TRBJ1-1, the CDR3 gives the full variable domain: KAGVTQTPRYLIKTRGQQVTLSCSPISGHRSVSWYQQTPGQGLQFLFEYFSETQRNKGNFPGRFSGRQFSNSRSEMNVSTLELGDSALYLCASSLDGTSMNTEAFFGQGTRLTVV.

The CDR3 DNA reads as TGTGCCAGCAGTTTTTCCCTCAGATCCTACAATGAGCAGTTCTTC. Translation gives CASSFSLRSYNEQFF. The chain couples TRBV27 to TRBJ2-1; D remains unclear. Germline CDR1 and CDR2: MNHEY and SMNVEV (reference sequence). The V end was cut by 3 bases, the J end by 1 base, with 10 bases between. The CDR3 extends over 15 amino acids.

This clone came up once. The chain links TRBV6-5 to TRBJ2-3, with a tentative D call TRBD2 (5 bases). Per the germline V gene, CDR1 is MNHEY and CDR2 is SVGAGI. The V end was cut by 4 bases, the J end by 7 bases, with 18 bases between. The CDR3 is 15 residues long. In DNA, the CDR3 is TGTGCCAGCAGTTCGGGCGGCGGAGGCAAATATACGCAGTATTTT. Translation: CASSSGGGGKYTQYF.

The V and J genes are TRBV5-6 and TRBJ1-2; 9 nucleotides match TRBD1. CDR1 SGHDT and CDR2 YYEEEE come from the germline V gene. This CDR3 contains 16 residues. Germline trimming cut 0 bases from V and 2 bases from J; bases unmatched to any gene: 5. The CDR3: CASSLVLGQGNYGYTF. The CDR3 DNA is TGTGCCAGCAGCTTGGTCCTGGGACAGGGAAACTATGGCTACACCTTC.

This chain connects TRBV28 to TRBJ2-7, with 7 bases matching TRBD1. The CDR3 spans 14 residues. Trimming removed 3 bases from V and 1 base from J; junction bases left unmatched: 3. The germline V gene has CDR1 MDHEN and CDR2 SYDVKM. The CDR3 is CASSFGTESYEQYF. In DNA form, the CDR3 reads TGTGCCAGCAGTTTTGGGACAGAGTCCTACGAGCAGTACTTC.